Below, 3 T cell receptor beta chains from the same sample are listed, as sequenced in a study of tissue T cells after allogeneic stem cell transplantation. Profiling relied on immunoSEQ multiplex PCR, and the TCRdb table lists in-frame clones only, not all of them. The sample lists tens of thousands of clones, around 70% occurring once. Sequencing was done on a sample of sorted cells pooled from one or two spleens. These receptors came from a pool of C57BL/6 mice in good health.

This clone was seen only a few times. Each gene name is a mouse one. The CDR3 is CASSPRREGNTLYF. The DNA read from the CDR3 is TGTGCCAGCAGCCCTCGCAGGGAGGGAAATACGCTCTAT. The rearrangement joins TRBV5 to TRBJ1-3, with D perhaps matching TRBD1 (5 bases). Sequencing ends 1 residue short of the CDR3 end; the germline J gene provides the rest. This CDR3 region has 14 residues. The V end lost 4 bases, the J end lost 4 bases, and 11 bases lay between the germline ends. The germline gives CDR1 LGHNA, CDR2 YNLKQL (reference sequence).

About this clone: The listed genes are named as in mouse. The read ends 1 residue shy of where the CDR3 ends; the end is completed using the germline J gene. The gene calls are TRBV29 and TRBJ1-1; 9 positions match TRBD1. Trimming removed 5 bases from V and 1 base from J; junction bases left unmatched: 8. The CDR3 covers 16 residues. From germline, CDR1 is MSHET and CDR2 SYDVDS. The CDR3 reads CASSARETGGNTEVFF. Incomplete CDR3 DNA: TGTGCTAGCAGTGCCCGGGAGACAGGGGGGAACACAGAAGTCTTC.

This clone was detected a few times. The genes and germline here are from mouse. Read sequence stops 1 residue before the CDR3 end, and the germline J gene provides the missing end. The rearrangement joins TRBV1 to TRBJ2-7; 8 nucleotides match TRBD1. Trimming cost V 4 bases and J 3 bases; bases outside gene matches: 2. The CDR3 extends over 13 amino acids. CDR1 is NSQYPW, CDR2 LRSPGD, per germline (reference sequence). The CDR3 region is CTCSGTGFYEQYF. The part of the CDR3 DNA that was read is TGCACCTGCAGTGGGACAGGGTTCTATGAACAGTAC.